A selection of T cell receptor beta chains follows, all from one sample in a study of cytomegalovirus exposure and HLA in healthy donors. Profiled with immunoSEQ multiplex PCR; TCRdb holds only in-frame clones, not every one. This sample has 200,000 or so clones; around 80% occur once, and the top ten carry approximately 2%. Sequencing input: PBMCs. The receptor source for this set is a woman aged 18-29 years in good health and CMV-seropositive. CDR3s include the opening cysteine and the closing phenylalanine or tryptophan. The D gene is left open where the match is weak. The size of a clone is reported for some rows only, either as once, few or many, or as a class for expanded clones.

V	D	J	size	DNA	CDR3
TRBV7-3	TRBD2	TRBJ2-3	once	TGTGCCAGCAGGGAGACTAGCGGGAGCACAGATACGCAGTATTTT	CASRETSGSTDTQYF
TRBV9	TRBD2	TRBJ2-3	.	TGTGCCAGCAGTCCCCGACTAGCGGGCTCCCCAGATACGCAGTATTTT	CASSPRLAGSPDTQYF
TRBV5-8	.	TRBJ1-6	.	TGTGCCAGCAGCATCTCACCCGGGGCCCTCCACTTT	CASSISPGALHF
TRBV7-2	TRBD2	TRBJ2-5	few	TGTGCCAGCAGCTTAGGGGGACTAGCGGGGGCACAAGAGACCCAGTACTTC	CASSLGGLAGAQETQYF
TRBV15	TRBD1	TRBJ1-4	.	TGTGCCACCGGGACAGGGGGTACTGAAAAACTGTTTTTT	CATGTGGTEKLFF
TRBV7-3	.	TRBJ2-2	few	TGTGCCAGCAGCCCCGGAGGCGGGTCCGGGGAGCTGTTTTTT	CASSPGGGSGELFF
TRBV7-7	TRBD2	TRBJ2-3	.	TGTGCCAGCAGCTTAGGGCGGGGGGCTGAAGATACGCAGTATTTT	CASSLGRGAEDTQYF
TRBV2	.	TRBJ1-5	.	TGTGCCAGCAGTGAGAGTCTGCAGGTAACTCGGCAGCCCCAGCATTTT	CASSESLQVTRQPQHF
TRBV28	TRBD1	TRBJ2-2	.	TGTGCCGGACAGGGGCCCCTACCGAAAGGGACCGGGGAGCTGTTTTTT	CAGQGPLPKGTGELFF
TRBV6-1	.	TRBJ2-7	.	TGTGCCAGCAGTGCTCAGGGGTCCTCCGAGCAGTACTTC	CASSAQGSSEQYF
TRBV28	TRBD1	TRBJ2-2	.	TGTGCCAGCAGGGGGACAGGCACCGGGGAGCTGTTTTTT	CASRGTGTGELFF
TRBV5-5	.	TRBJ1-2	few	TGTGCCAGCAGCTTCGCTTTGGGGCGGACCTCCTATGGCTACACCTTC	CASSFALGRTSYGYTF
TRBV5-4	.	TRBJ2-7	.	TGTGCCAGCAGCTTGGGGGTTGAGGGCTACGAGCAGTACTTC	CASSLGVEGYEQYF
TRBV4-2	.	TRBJ2-5	few	TGTGCCAGCAGCCAAGCGGGGGTGGAGACCCAGTACTTC	CASSQAGVETQYF
TRBV6-5	TRBD1	TRBJ1-2	.	TGTGCCAGCCGTCCTCGGGACAGGAGGATCGGAGGCTACACCTTC	CASRPRDRRIGGYTF
TRBV28	.	TRBJ1-2	once	TGTGCCAGCAGTGGGGGCGGAGGTAACTATGGCTACACCTTC	CASSGGGGNYGYTF
TRBV13	.	TRBJ1-2	.	TGTGCCAGCAGCCCCCAGGGGATAGGTGGCTACACCTTC	CASSPQGIGGYTF
TRBV16	.	TRBJ2-2	.	TGTGCCAGCAGCGGTGCAAGGTCTAGCGCCGGGGAGCTGTTTTTT	CASSGARSSAGELFF
TRBV28	TRBD1	TRBJ1-4	.	TGTGCCAGCAGTGGAGGGACAGCAACTAATGAAAAACTGTTTTTT	CASSGGTATNEKLFF
TRBV19	.	TRBJ2-7	.	TGTGCCAGTAGTACCCCGGGACTTTACTACGAGCAGTACTTC	CASSTPGLYYEQYF
TRBV5-1	.	TRBJ1-6	.	TGCGCCAGCAGCTTGGGTAGCGGCTCACCCCTCCACTTT	CASSLGSGSPLHF
TRBV7-9	.	TRBJ1-1	.	TGTGCCAGCAGCTTAGCGATATCCGCGACTTTCTTT	CASSLAISATFF